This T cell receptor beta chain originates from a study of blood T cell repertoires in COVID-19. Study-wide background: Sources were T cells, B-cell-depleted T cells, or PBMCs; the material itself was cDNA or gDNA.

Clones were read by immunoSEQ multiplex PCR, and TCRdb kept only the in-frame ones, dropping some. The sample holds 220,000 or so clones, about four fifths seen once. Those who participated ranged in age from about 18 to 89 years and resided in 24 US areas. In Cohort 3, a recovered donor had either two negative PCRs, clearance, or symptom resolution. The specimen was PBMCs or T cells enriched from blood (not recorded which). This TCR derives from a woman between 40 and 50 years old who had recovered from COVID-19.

The CDR3 sequence: CASSRPGVKNTEAFF. The DNA of the CDR3 is TGTGCCAGCAGCCGCCCGGGGGTTAAGAACACTGAAGCTTTCTTT. The chain employs TRBV14 and TRBJ1-1; the D gene is possibly TRBD1 (5 bases). The CDR3 is made up of 15 amino acids. Germline V CDR1 and CDR2: SGHDN, FVKESK. V lost 4 bases to trimming and J lost 1 base, with 13 bases between them. Supplemented by reference TRBV14 and TRBJ1-1, the full variable domain reads EAGVTQFPSHSVIEKGQTVTLRCDPISGHDNLYWYRRVMGKEIKFLLHFVKESKQDESGMPNNRFLAERTGGTYSTLKVQPAELEDSGVYFCASSRPGVKNTEAFFGQGTRLTVV.